The 21 T cell receptor beta chains in this list originate from one sample, sequenced in a study of T cells in Graves' hyperthyroidism and ophthalmopathy. Amplified regions were TCR beta CDR3 sequences from RNA transcripts. First-round RT-PCR with HTBI primers amplified the TCR CDR3 region. One entry per CDR3 protein results from TCRdb running MiXCR on the multiplex PCR reads. The table lists under 400,000 distinct CDR3 sequences, around a sixth of them singletons. Sequencing input: blood. These receptors came from a young woman with Graves' hyperthyroidism that later progressed to Graves' ophthalmopathy.

This clonotype was observed many times. CDR3 protein: CAWGDSTYNSPLHF. CDR3 sequence (DNA): TGTGCCTGGGGGGACAGCACCTATAATTCACCCCTCCACTTT. The chain has TRBV30 and TRBJ1-6; 7 positions match TRBD1. The germline gives CDR1 GTSNPN, CDR2 SVGIG (reference sequence). With V trimmed by 5 bases and J by 2 bases, 3 bases remained unmatched. The CDR3 is 14 residues long.

In its sample, this clonotype was seen many times. The genes are TRBV6-2 or TRBV6-3 and TRBJ2-7; no clear D gene. The CDR3 is 16 residues long. V was shortened by 2 bases and J by 5 bases, with 19 bases between the two germline ends. Germline V gene sequence: CDR1 MNHEY, CDR2 SVGEGT. The CDR3 sequence: CASSYTPPVTRDEQYF. The CDR3 nucleotides are TGTGCCAGCAGTTACACTCCACCCGTGACCCGGGACGAGCAGTACTTC.

Many counts were recorded for this clonotype. The rearrangement uses TRBV11-2 and TRBJ2-1, with 10 nucleotides matching TRBD2. The V and J ends lost 4 bases and 7 bases, in that order; junction bases with no gene match: 10. The CDR3 extends over 16 amino acids. CDR1 is SGHAT, CDR2 FQNNGV, per germline. The CDR3 nucleotides are TGTGCCAGCAGCTCGCCGAGGCCTAGCGGGAGTAATGAGCAGTTCTTC. This codes for CASSSPRPSGSNEQFF.

A word on this clonotype: This may be a read error, as it is one base from a much larger clone. This chain joins TRBV20-1 and TRBJ1-6; D is unclear. Germline V gives CDR1 DFQATT, CDR2 SNEGSKA (reference sequence). Deletions cut 0 bases from V and 9 bases from J, with 15 bases between. This CDR3 is 15 amino acids long. Here the CDR3 reads CSARDHGGNSSPLHF. Here the CDR3 DNA reads TGCAGTGCTAGAGATCACGGCGGTAATAGTTCACCCCTCCACTTT.

This clonotype showed up many times. The rearrangement joins TRBV28 to TRBJ1-6, with TRBD1 matching over 9 bases. Per the germline V gene, CDR1 is MDHEN and CDR2 is SYDVKM. With 6 bases clipped from V and 9 bases from J, the junction kept 6 bases outside the gene matches. This CDR3 spans 14 amino acids. CDR3 nucleotide sequence: TGTGCCAGCAGAGACAGGGGGGACAGTTCACCCCTCCACTTT. Its translation is CASRDRGDSSPLHF.

This clonotype was recorded only once. The chain carries TRBV9 and TRBJ1-3; 7 nucleotides agree with TRBD1. Germline V gene data show CDR1 as SGDLS and CDR2 as YYNGEE. V shed 2 bases, J shed 0 bases, and the junction held 2 bases outside the gene matches. The CDR3 contains 15 residues. The chain's CDR3 is CASSVGTDSGNTIYF. DNA for the CDR3: TGTGCCAGCAGCGTCGGGACAGACTCTGGAAACACCATATATTTT.

In regard to this clonotype: This sequence may be a read error, since a much larger clone differs from it by one base. The rearrangement uses TRBV28 and TRBJ2-5; 13 positions agree with TRBD2. Trimming removed 6 bases from V and 2 bases from J; junction bases left unmatched: 6. The germline V gene encodes CDR1 MDHEN and CDR2 SYDVKM. The length of the CDR3 is 16 residues. CDR3 sequence (DNA): TGTGCCAGCAGCTCCCAGGGACTAGCGGGGCAAGAGACCCAGTACTTC. It specifies CASSSQGLAGQETQYF. Filled out from reference TRBV28 and TRBJ2-5, the complete variable domain reads DVKVTQSSRYLVKRTGEKVFLECVQDMDHENMFWYRQDPGLGLRLIYFSYDVKMKEKGDIPEGYSVSREKKERFSLILESASTNQTSMYLCASSSQGLAGQETQYFGPGTRLLVL.

The chain has TRBV19 and TRBJ2-1, with 10 positions matching TRBD1. With V trimmed by 7 bases and J by 7 bases, 7 bases remained unmatched. This CDR3 contains 14 residues. CDR1 is LNHDA, CDR2 SQIVND, per germline (reference sequence). The chain's CDR3 is CASMLDRGSNEQFF. DNA for the CDR3: TGTGCCAGTATGCTGGACAGGGGGTCAAATGAGCAGTTCTTC.

Ten or more counts support this clonotype. The chain combines TRBV27 with TRBJ2-3; 12 nucleotides align to TRBD2. Trimming cost V 8 bases and J 0 bases; bases outside gene matches: 9. Germline V gene data show CDR1 as MNHEY and CDR2 as SMNVEV (reference sequence). The CDR3 sequence is 17 residues long. CDR3: CASRRLAGAASTDTQYF. The CDR3 DNA reads TGTGCCAGCCGAAGACTAGCGGGGGCAGCTAGCACAGATACGCAGTATTTT.

This clonotype was seen repeatedly, ten times or more. The V gene is TRBV28, the J gene TRBJ2-5, with 9 bases aligning to TRBD2. The germline V gene encodes CDR1 MDHEN and CDR2 SYDVKM. Unmatched junction bases numbered 2, after V lost 2 bases and J lost 1 base. This CDR3 is 15 amino acids long. CDR3 sequence reads: CASSLLAGRQETQYF. DNA for the CDR3: TGTGCCAGCAGTTTACTAGCGGGACGCCAAGAGACCCAGTACTTC.

As for this clonotype: A much bigger clone sits one base away, suggesting this may be a read error. The CDR3 DNA reads as TGTGCCAGCAGAATCAGTAACTATGGCTACACCTTC. It translates to CASRISNYGYTF. The chain couples TRBV28 to TRBJ1-2; D not certain. The germline V and J ends were trimmed by 6 bases and 1 base, with 6 bases remaining between them. CDR3 size: 12 residues. CDR1 and CDR2 (germline): MDHEN, SYDVKM.

Comments on this clonotype: A single base separates this from a much larger clone, so it may be a read error. This chain joins TRBV5-8 and TRBJ2-1; no firm D call. V lost 8 bases and J 3 bases, leaving 9 bases between the germline ends. CDR1 and CDR2 from the germline V gene are SGHTS and YDEGEE. The CDR3 runs to 12 residues. The DNA of the CDR3 is TGTGCCAGTGGCCGAGGCTACAATGAGCAGTTCTTC. Its protein product is CASGRGYNEQFF. Together with reference TRBV5-8 and TRBJ2-1, the CDR3 gives the full variable domain: EAGVTQSPTHLIKTRGQQATLRCSPISGHTSVYWYQQALGLGLQFLLWYDEGEERNRGNFPPRFSGRQFPNYSSELNVNALELEDSALYLCASGRGYNEQFFGPGTRLTVL.

This clonotype was detected many times. The gene calls are TRBV5-5 and TRBJ1-1; D unclear. Germline lookup yields CDR1 SGHKS and CDR2 YYEKEE (reference sequence). The CDR3 covers 12 residues. The V end lost 4 bases, the J end lost 4 bases, and 8 bases lay between the germline ends. The CDR3 is CASSVGSTEAFF. The CDR3 nucleotides read TGTGCCAGCAGCGTCGGTAGCACTGAAGCTTTCTTT.

The CDR3 DNA sequence: TGTGCCAGCAGCTTAGGGGGACTAGCGGGAGATTTCATAGAGACCCAGTACTTC. Protein product: CASSLGGLAGDFIETQYF. This chain connects TRBV7-8 to TRBJ2-5; 14 positions agree with TRBD2. This CDR3 is 18 amino acids long. V dropped 1 base and J dropped 4; count of bases not matched to a gene: 8. In germline, CDR1 is SGHVS, CDR2 FQNEAQ.

This clonotype was observed a handful of times. This sequence joins TRBV19 and TRBJ2-1, with 8 bases that match TRBD2. This CDR3 region has 15 residues. The germline V gene encodes CDR1 LNHDA and CDR2 SQIVND (reference sequence). The V gene end was trimmed by 7 bases and the J gene end by 2 bases; junction bases not matched to a gene: 7. CDR3 residues: CASTPGGRTYNEQFF. The CDR3 bases are TGTGCCAGTACCCCCGGCGGGAGGACCTACAATGAGCAGTTCTTC.

This clonotype was picked up many times. J is TRBJ2-3 and V is TRBV11-2; 10 bases match TRBD2. Germline CDR1 and CDR2: SGHAT and FQNNGV. The CDR3 runs to 15 residues. V shed 3 bases and J 6 bases; nucleotides not matched to a gene: 6. DNA for the CDR3: TGTGCCAGCAGCTTTAGCGGGAGGCTGAGTGATACGCAGTATTTT. It encodes CASSFSGRLSDTQYF.

This chain joins TRBV11-2 and TRBJ2-4; no clear D. The CDR3 runs to 15 residues. Germline loops: CDR1 SGHAT, CDR2 FQNNGV. The ends were cut back, 5 bases at V and 3 bases at J, with 14 bases in the middle. In DNA, the CDR3 is TGTGCCAGCAGCGCCGCGTGGGGTGTCAAAAACATTCAGTACTTC. Protein sequence: CASSAAWGVKNIQYF.

This clonotype was counted at least ten times. This chain connects TRBV6-2 or TRBV6-3 to TRBJ2-1, with TRBD1 identical over 9 bases. Trimming removed 7 bases from V and 7 bases from J; junction bases left unmatched: 8. This CDR3 spans 14 amino acids. Germline lookup yields CDR1 MNHEY and CDR2 SVGEGT. The CDR3 spells CASTRDREGNEQFF. As DNA, the CDR3 is TGTGCCAGCACACGGGACAGGGAAGGGAATGAGCAGTTCTTC.

This clonotype came up many times. The chain has TRBV12-3 or TRBV12-4 and TRBJ2-2; the D gene is possibly TRBD1 (5 bases). Trimming stripped 6 bases from V and 2 bases from J, with 13 bases between. The CDR3 runs 15 residues. DNA for the CDR3: TGTGCCAGCAGCACAGGAGCGCTAAACACCGGGGAGCTGTTTTTT. It yields the protein CASSTGALNTGELFF.

The genes are TRBV15 and TRBJ2-2, with D possibly being TRBD2 (6 bases). Per germline, CDR1 LNHNV and CDR2 YYDKDF (reference sequence). Trimming took off 3 bases at V and 4 bases at J, with 15 bases between the two ends. CDR3 length: 16 amino acids. DNA for the CDR3: TGTGCCACCAGCAGGGGACTCCTAACGGGCACCGGGGAGCTGTTTTTT. It encodes CATSRGLLTGTGELFF. Full variable domain (rest looked up from reference TRBV15 and TRBJ2-2): DAMVIQNPRYQVTQFGKPVTLSCSQTLNHNVMYWYQQKSSQAPKLLFHYYDKDFNNEADTPDNFQSRRPNTSFCFLDIRSPGLGDTAMYLCATSRGLLTGTGELFFGEGSRLTVL.

This clonotype was seen more than once but under ten times. V gene TRBV6-2 or TRBV6-3 combines with J gene TRBJ2-1; 11 bases fit TRBD2. The CDR3 is 16 residues long. Germline trimming cut 4 bases from V and 9 bases from J; bases unmatched to any gene: 11. Germline CDR1 is MNHEY and CDR2 is SVGEGT. The CDR3 loop reads CASSLPGLAASGEQFF. For the CDR3, the DNA is TGTGCCAGCAGTTTACCGGGACTAGCGGCGTCTGGTGAGCAGTTCTTC.